This TCR beta chain was retrieved from a study of T cells after yellow fever vaccination. Study findings and constraints: Reappearing after the booster were most of the clones from primary vaccination (almost 97% CD4, 75% to 90% CD8).

About this clonotype itself: Its antigen is still unknown.

The germline CDR1 and CDR2 sequences are MNHEY and SVGAGI. The CDR3 covers 16 residues. V shed 5 bases, J shed 6 bases, and the junction held 11 bases outside the gene matches. Generation of TCR cDNA used 5'RACE template switching (which added a universal primer site and UMIs). TCRdb analysed the 5' RACE reads with MiXCR anew, one entry per CDR3 protein. The sample consists of a few hundred thousand distinct CDR3 sequences, 4.1% of them appearing once. The origin of this receptor is a man aged 18-30 years who received the YFV17D yellow fever vaccine. The chain has TRBV6-5 and TRBJ2-3; the match to TRBD2 covers 10 bases. Sequenced here: PBMCs, sampled 5 days after the yellow fever booster vaccination. The CDR3 coding sequence is TGTGCCAGCAGTCAGCTAGCGGGGGCCCTTAGGGATACGCAGTATTTT. Protein sequence: CASSQLAGALRDTQYF.